This paragraph reports one T cell receptor (beta chain). The CDR3 extends over 14 amino acids. Germline assignment: CDR1 GTSNPN and CDR2 SVGIG (reference sequence). V dropped 4 bases and J dropped 2 bases, with 13 bases sitting between them. The TCR beta repertoire was assessed by survey-level immunoSEQ sequencing. The repertoire was sequenced with immunoSEQ multiplex PCR; TCRdb's copy has only in-frame clones and lacks some. The repertoire holds 60,000 to 85,000 clones, 90% to 95% seen once, with roughly 4.6% in the top ten. The gene calls are TRBV30 and TRBJ2-3, with a tentative D call TRBD1 (6 bases). This receptor was taken from a man aged 40-50 years with rheumatoid arthritis. Material: PBMCs. CDR3 region: CAWKMVGATDTQYF. The CDR3 DNA is TGTGCCTGGAAGATGGTGGGGGCCACAGATACGCAGTATTTT.